What follows are 15 T cell receptor beta chains derived from one specimen sequenced in a study of blood T cells in healthy people across ages. The second PCR ran about 6 to 12 cycles with a sample-barcoded 5' primer and J-beta primers. TCRdb re-called the 5' RACE reads with MiXCR, one entry per CDR3 protein. The data show 1.4 million or so distinct CDR3 sequences, about 42% seen once. Sequenced material: blood. The receptors here all came from a woman between 18 and 30 years old in good health.

The J gene is TRBJ2-7, the V gene TRBV28; D may match TRBD1 or TRBD2 (5 bases each). The germline V gene encodes CDR1 MDHEN and CDR2 SYDVKM. The CDR3 runs 15 residues. V was trimmed by 11 bases and J by 1 base, leaving 21 bases between them. CDR3 in DNA: TGTGCCGCCCAATCCATGGGGGATCATTCCTACGAGCAGTACTTC. Its translation is CAAQSMGDHSYEQYF. Full variable domain (rest looked up from reference TRBV28 and TRBJ2-7): DVKVTQSSRYLVKRTGEKVFLECVQDMDHENMFWYRQDPGLGLRLIYFSYDVKMKEKGDIPEGYSVSREKKERFSLILESASTNQTSMYLCAAQSMGDHSYEQYFGPGTRLTVT.

This clonotype turned up a few times. The rearrangement links TRBV12-3 or TRBV12-4 to TRBJ2-6; no definite D call. V lost 4 bases and J lost 10, with 11 bases in between. The CDR3 extends over 13 amino acids. CDR3 in DNA: TGTGCCAGCAGTTCTCCGGAGCCGAACGTCCTGACTTTC. Translating gives CASSSPEPNVLTF.

This chain joins TRBV6-2 or TRBV6-3 and TRBJ1-2, with a tentative D call TRBD1 (5 bases). V was clipped by 7 bases and J by 4 bases, with 16 bases between them. The V gene's germline CDR1 is MNHEY and CDR2 SVGEGT. CDR3 length: 14 residues. The CDR3 is CASTNTGRIYGYTF. Here the CDR3 DNA reads TGTGCCAGCACCAACACGGGACGGATCTATGGCTACACCTTC.

This clonotype was detected only a few times. V gene TRBV27 combines with J gene TRBJ2-7, with D unresolved. This CDR3 spans 14 amino acids. Germline CDR1 is MNHEY and CDR2 is SMNVEV (reference sequence). V gave up 7 bases and J gave up 0 bases, with 13 bases separating them. CDR3 loop: CASKGQASSYEQYF. The CDR3 DNA is TGTGCCAGCAAAGGGCAGGCGAGCTCCTACGAGCAGTACTTC.

The chain recombines TRBV11-2 with TRBJ2-7, with TRBD2 matching over 7 bases. V trimming: 4 bases; J trimming: 2 bases; junction bases outside the gene matches: 2. The CDR3 extends over 13 amino acids. CDR1 is SGHAT and CDR2 is FQNNGV in the germline V gene. DNA of the CDR3: TGTGCCAGCAGCTGGGAGGGGACCTACGAGCAGTACTTC. This gives the protein CASSWEGTYEQYF.

This clonotype was found a few times. V usage is TRBV27 and J usage is TRBJ2-1; D may be TRBD2 (7 bases). Trimming took off 3 bases at V and 6 bases at J, with 15 bases between the two ends. Germline CDR1 reads MNHEY; CDR2 reads SMNVEV (reference sequence). The CDR3 is made up of 15 amino acids. The CDR3 DNA reads as TGTGCCAGCAGTTTGGGGGGCGGGGGCCTCAATGAGCAGTTCTTC. Translating gives CASSLGGGGLNEQFF.

This clonotype was found a few times. The genes are TRBV5-1 and TRBJ2-3; D not resolved. Germline-derived CDR1 and CDR2 are SGHRS and YFSETQ. The CDR3 is made up of 15 amino acids. Trimming pared 4 bases from V and 0 bases from J, leaving 12 bases between. The CDR3 nucleotides read TGCGCCAGCAGCCCCGACACGGCTAGCACAGATACGCAGTATTTT. As protein: CASSPDTASTDTQYF.

As to this clonotype: The CDR3 carries no conserved terminal phenylalanine or tryptophan, so it likely arises from a read error. This chain uses TRBV25-1 with TRBJ1-5; D is possibly TRBD1 (6 bases). Trimming pared 4 bases from V and 12 bases from J, leaving 13 bases between. Per the germline V gene, CDR1 is MGHDK and CDR2 is SYGVNS. The CDR3 has 12 residues. The CDR3 is CASSGGGRRQHL. The CDR3 DNA sequence: TGTGCCAGCAGTGGGGGGGGGCGCCGCCAGCATTTG.

This clonotype was detected a few times. J is TRBJ1-2 and V is TRBV3-1; no firm D call. The V and J ends lost 1 base and 7 bases respectively, with 13 bases between them. The CDR3 is 14 residues long. Germline V gives CDR1 LGHDT, CDR2 YNNKEL (reference sequence). CDR3: CASSQGESVSGYTF. CDR3 DNA: TGTGCCAGCAGCCAAGGTGAATCAGTTTCTGGCTACACCTTC. Full variable domain (missing parts from reference TRBV3-1 and TRBJ1-2): DTAVSQTPKYLVTQMGNDKSIKCEQNLGHDTMYWYKQDSKKFLKIMFSYNNKELIINETVPNRFSPKSPDKAHLNLHINSLELGDSAVYFCASSQGESVSGYTFGSGTRLTVV.

V and J are TRBV6-5 and TRBJ2-3, with a tentative D call TRBD1 (5 bases). The germline gives CDR1 MNHEY, CDR2 SVGAGI. The CDR3 runs to 15 residues. Trimming removed 2 bases at V and 2 bases at J, with 11 bases between. The CDR3 bases are TGTGCCAGCAGTTACGGTTCTGGGGCCACAGATACGCAGTATTTT. It specifies CASSYGSGATDTQYF.

The rearrangement links TRBV12-3 or TRBV12-4 to TRBJ2-7; 7 bases line up with TRBD2. The J segment lost 6 bases and the V segment lost 6 bases, leaving 11 bases of the junction unmatched. The CDR3 spans 14 residues. CDR3 coding DNA: TGTGCCAGCAGCCCCGGGGGAGGGTCACGCGAGCAGTACTTC. Its protein product is CASSPGGGSREQYF.

J is TRBJ2-7 and V is TRBV27; TRBD2 matches at 15 bases. Germline CDR1 MNHEY, CDR2 SMNVEV (reference sequence). This CDR3 has 16 amino acids. J gave up 4 bases and V 2 bases, and 3 bases lay outside the gene matches. CDR3 DNA sequence: TGTGCCAGCAGTTTAAGTGGACTAGCGGGAGGGTACGAGCAGTACTTC. Its protein is CASSLSGLAGGYEQYF.

This clonotype was picked up many times. This may stem from a read error, because a much larger clone lies one nucleotide away. The V gene is TRBV7-2, the J gene TRBJ2-3; possibly TRBD2 for D (5 bases). This CDR3 comprises 14 residues. Germline values: CDR1 SGHTA, CDR2 FQGNSA. The CDR3 reads CASSVAHSTDTQYF. CDR3 sequence (DNA): TGTGCCAGCAGCGTAGCGCACTCCACAGATACGCAGTATTTT.

The chain recombines TRBV7-6 with TRBJ2-1; TRBD1 agrees at 7 bases. Losses at the gene ends were 4 bases for V and 1 base for J; bases not matched to a gene: 4. Germline CDR1 is SGHVS and CDR2 is FNYEAQ. The CDR3 has 15 residues. The CDR3 is CASSSQTGSYNEQFF. CDR3 sequence (DNA): TGTGCCAGCAGCTCCCAGACAGGGTCCTACAATGAGCAGTTCTTC.

The rearrangement uses TRBV5-1 and TRBJ1-1; 9 bases are shared with TRBD1. The CDR3 spans 13 residues. Trimming at V came to 4 bases and at J to 9 bases, leaving 7 bases not matched to a gene. The germline V gene has CDR1 SGHRS and CDR2 YFSETQ. CDR3 sequence reads: CASSETDRGKAFF. The CDR3 nucleotides read TGCGCCAGCAGCGAAACAGACAGGGGGAAAGCTTTCTTT.